These T cell receptor beta chains were read from a single sample in a study of blood T cell repertoires in COVID-19. Method: immunoSEQ multiplex PCR; TCRdb's copy keeps in-frame clones and lacks some. The sample contains over 150,000 clones, less than 85% of which appear only once. The sample consisted of PBMCs or T cells enriched from blood (not recorded which). These receptors were taken from a woman aged 25 to 39 who had recovered from COVID-19. Both conserved end residues are part of each CDR3. Each record gives: J gene, V gene, D gene, clone size, CDR3 protein, CDR3 DNA. A D gene is named only where the DNA matches it firmly. The size field is filled for only some rows; it gives once, few, many or a size class.

j_call: TRBJ2-2; v_call: TRBV29-1; d_call: -; clone_size: -; cdr3_aa: CSVGTLQGGGELFF; cdr3_nt: TGCAGCGTTGGGACACTCCAGGGGGGCGGGGAGCTGTTTTTT
j_call: TRBJ2-7; v_call: TRBV28; d_call: -; clone_size: -; cdr3_aa: CASSLGAAVSYEQYF; cdr3_nt: TGTGCCAGCAGTTTAGGAGCTGCCGTCTCCTACGAGCAGTACTTC
j_call: TRBJ1-2; v_call: TRBV28; d_call: -; clone_size: -; cdr3_aa: CASSSRLQGNYGYTF; cdr3_nt: TGTGCCAGCAGTTCGAGATTACAGGGCAACTATGGCTACACCTTC
j_call: TRBJ1-2; v_call: TRBV19; d_call: -; clone_size: -; cdr3_aa: CASSLNRVLDGYTF; cdr3_nt: TGTGCCAGTAGTCTTAACAGGGTACTTGATGGCTACACCTTC
j_call: TRBJ1-2; v_call: TRBV18; d_call: TRBD1; clone_size: -; cdr3_aa: CASSPSIGQGGYGYTF; cdr3_nt: TGTGCCAGCTCACCAAGTATTGGACAGGGGGGCTATGGCTACACCTTC
j_call: TRBJ1-3; v_call: TRBV7-2; d_call: -; clone_size: -; cdr3_aa: CASSFLQAGSGNTIYF; cdr3_nt: TGTGCCAGCAGCTTTCTCCAGGCAGGATCTGGAAACACCATATATTTT
j_call: TRBJ2-7; v_call: TRBV5-5; d_call: -; clone_size: once; cdr3_aa: CASSYRRDPFYEQYF; cdr3_nt: TGTGCCAGCAGCTACCGTCGAGATCCCTTCTACGAGCAGTACTTC
j_call: TRBJ1-5; v_call: TRBV2; d_call: -; clone_size: -; cdr3_aa: CASSEAGRGNQPQHF; cdr3_nt: TGTGCCAGCAGTGAAGCGGGCAGGGGTAATCAGCCCCAGCATTTT
j_call: TRBJ1-1; v_call: TRBV30; d_call: TRBD1; clone_size: -; cdr3_aa: CAWRGGTGGTEAFF; cdr3_nt: TGTGCCTGGAGGGGTGGGACAGGGGGAACTGAAGCTTTCTTT
j_call: TRBJ1-5; v_call: TRBV24-1; d_call: -; clone_size: -; cdr3_aa: CATSRGNQPQHF; cdr3_nt: TGTGCCACCAGCCGGGGAAATCAGCCCCAGCATTTT
j_call: TRBJ2-1; v_call: TRBV15; d_call: -; clone_size: -; cdr3_aa: CATSRGRGQFF; cdr3_nt: TGTGCCACCAGCAGAGGGAGGGGGCAGTTCTTC
j_call: TRBJ2-1; v_call: TRBV9; d_call: -; clone_size: few; cdr3_aa: CASSPGFEGRIYEQFF; cdr3_nt: TGTGCCAGCAGCCCCGGGTTTGAGGGCAGAATATATGAGCAGTTCTTC
j_call: TRBJ1-4; v_call: TRBV28; d_call: TRBD1; clone_size: -; cdr3_aa: CASSFRQGGREKLFF; cdr3_nt: TGTGCCAGCAGTTTCCGACAGGGGGGTAGGGAAAAACTGTTTTTT
j_call: TRBJ2-5; v_call: TRBV5-1; d_call: -; clone_size: -; cdr3_aa: CASSFMPVYQETQYF; cdr3_nt: TGCGCCAGCAGCTTTATGCCAGTATATCAAGAGACCCAGTACTTC
j_call: TRBJ1-1; v_call: TRBV7-9; d_call: -; clone_size: -; cdr3_aa: CASSLVSGQGNTEAFF; cdr3_nt: TGTGCCAGCAGCTTAGTTTCAGGGCAGGGGAACACTGAAGCTTTCTTT
j_call: TRBJ2-3; v_call: TRBV3-1/TRBV3-2; d_call: TRBD2; clone_size: -; cdr3_aa: CASSLPSGGTDTQYF; cdr3_nt: TGTGCCAGCAGCCTCCCTAGCGGCGGCACAGATACGCAGTATTTT
j_call: TRBJ1-1; v_call: TRBV3-1/TRBV3-2; d_call: -; clone_size: -; cdr3_aa: CASSQGPGIGTEAFF; cdr3_nt: TGTGCCAGCAGCCAAGGTCCAGGGATTGGCACTGAAGCTTTCTTT
j_call: TRBJ1-5; v_call: TRBV7-9; d_call: -; clone_size: -; cdr3_aa: CASSLDAVMDQPQHF; cdr3_nt: TGTGCCAGCAGCTTAGACGCAGTGATGGATCAGCCCCAGCATTTT
j_call: TRBJ2-3; v_call: TRBV11-3; d_call: TRBD2; clone_size: -; cdr3_aa: CASSLTSGSFTDTQYF; cdr3_nt: TGTGCCAGCAGCTTAACTAGCGGGAGTTTCACAGATACGCAGTATTTT
j_call: TRBJ1-5; v_call: TRBV30; d_call: TRBD1; clone_size: once; cdr3_aa: CAWSVRQGGQPQHF; cdr3_nt: TGTGCCTGGAGTGTAAGACAGGGGGGTCAGCCCCAGCATTTT
j_call: TRBJ1-5; v_call: TRBV19; d_call: -; clone_size: -; cdr3_aa: CASSTTRGANQPQHF; cdr3_nt: TGTGCCAGTAGTACCACCCGGGGGGCAAATCAGCCCCAGCATTTT
j_call: TRBJ2-5; v_call: TRBV19; d_call: -; clone_size: -; cdr3_aa: CATLGRLKTQYF; cdr3_nt: TGTGCCACCCTGGGCAGGTTAAAGACCCAGTACTTC
j_call: TRBJ2-2; v_call: TRBV5-1; d_call: -; clone_size: -; cdr3_aa: CASSLSQARGLTGELFF; cdr3_nt: TGCGCCAGCAGCTTGAGCCAAGCGCGGGGACTCACCGGGGAGCTGTTTTTT
j_call: TRBJ2-7; v_call: TRBV9; d_call: -; clone_size: -; cdr3_aa: CASSPGASSFYEQYF; cdr3_nt: TGTGCCAGCAGCCCCGGAGCAAGTTCCTTTTACGAGCAGTACTTC
j_call: TRBJ2-4; v_call: TRBV6-1; d_call: TRBD2; clone_size: -; cdr3_aa: CASSETGLEYIQYF; cdr3_nt: TGTGCCAGCAGTGAGACGGGACTAGAATACATTCAGTACTTC
j_call: TRBJ1-5; v_call: TRBV6-5; d_call: -; clone_size: once; cdr3_aa: CASMGGGSNQPQHF; cdr3_nt: TGTGCCAGCATGGGCGGGGGAAGCAATCAGCCCCAGCATTTT
j_call: TRBJ2-7; v_call: TRBV28; d_call: -; clone_size: -; cdr3_aa: CASSLILGTGEQYF; cdr3_nt: TGTGCCAGCAGTTTAATTTTGGGGACTGGGGAGCAGTACTTC
j_call: TRBJ2-1; v_call: TRBV11-2; d_call: -; clone_size: -; cdr3_aa: CASSLDRIDGRNEQFF; cdr3_nt: TGTGCCAGCAGCTTAGACCGTATAGATGGGCGCAATGAGCAGTTCTTC
j_call: TRBJ1-1; v_call: TRBV29-1; d_call: TRBD1; clone_size: -; cdr3_aa: CSATRDSYTEAFF; cdr3_nt: TGCAGCGCGACCCGGGACAGCTACACTGAAGCTTTCTTT
j_call: TRBJ2-1; v_call: TRBV28; d_call: TRBD2; clone_size: -; cdr3_aa: CASRPQLLAGGYNEQFF; cdr3_nt: TGTGCCAGCAGGCCCCAGCTTCTAGCGGGGGGGTACAATGAGCAGTTCTTC
j_call: TRBJ1-6; v_call: TRBV28; d_call: TRBD1; clone_size: -; cdr3_aa: CASSIVTGGNSPLHF; cdr3_nt: TGTGCCAGCAGCATAGTTACAGGGGGCAATTCACCCCTCCACTTT
j_call: TRBJ2-5; v_call: TRBV6-5; d_call: TRBD1; clone_size: -; cdr3_aa: CASSFDRGQETQYF; cdr3_nt: TGTGCCAGCAGTTTTGACAGGGGCCAAGAGACCCAGTACTTC
j_call: TRBJ1-1; v_call: TRBV12-3/TRBV12-4; d_call: -; clone_size: -; cdr3_aa: CASSFRSATEAFF; cdr3_nt: TGTGCCAGCAGTTTTCGGAGTGCCACTGAAGCTTTCTTT
j_call: TRBJ1-1; v_call: TRBV27; d_call: -; clone_size: -; cdr3_aa: CASSHHTENTEAFF; cdr3_nt: TGTGCCAGCAGTCACCACACAGAGAACACTGAAGCTTTCTTT
j_call: TRBJ2-7; v_call: TRBV19; d_call: TRBD2; clone_size: -; cdr3_aa: CASSIGSGIWEQYF; cdr3_nt: TGTGCCAGTAGTATCGGTAGCGGGATTTGGGAGCAGTACTTC
j_call: TRBJ2-7; v_call: TRBV11-2; d_call: -; clone_size: -; cdr3_aa: CASSLRGVERGENEQYF; cdr3_nt: TGTGCCAGCAGCCTCAGGGGAGTGGAGCGAGGGGAAAACGAGCAGTACTTC
j_call: TRBJ1-2; v_call: TRBV27; d_call: -; clone_size: -; cdr3_aa: CASTPFGGNYGYTF; cdr3_nt: TGTGCCAGCACCCCCTTTGGGGGGAACTATGGCTACACCTTC
j_call: TRBJ1-6; v_call: TRBV18; d_call: -; clone_size: -; cdr3_aa: CASSPLSWAGASPLHF; cdr3_nt: TGTGCCAGCTCACCACTCAGTTGGGCAGGGGCGTCACCCCTCCACTTT
j_call: TRBJ2-3; v_call: TRBV21-1; d_call: -; clone_size: -; cdr3_aa: CASSKNNKTSTDTQYF; cdr3_nt: TGTGCCAGCAGCAAAAACAACAAGACTAGCACAGATACGCAGTATTTT
j_call: TRBJ2-1; v_call: TRBV28; d_call: -; clone_size: -; cdr3_aa: CASSFFGGRYNEQFF; cdr3_nt: TGTGCCAGCAGTTTTTTCGGAGGACGCTACAATGAGCAGTTCTTC
j_call: TRBJ1-6; v_call: TRBV19; d_call: -; clone_size: -; cdr3_aa: CASSKPGRLHSPLHF; cdr3_nt: TGTGCCAGTAGTAAACCGGGTCGACTACACTCACCCCTCCACTTT
j_call: TRBJ2-2; v_call: TRBV9; d_call: TRBD1; clone_size: -; cdr3_aa: CASSPRTGGGGELFF; cdr3_nt: TGTGCCAGCAGCCCCCGGACAGGGGGGGGCGGGGAGCTGTTTTTT
j_call: TRBJ2-2; v_call: TRBV18; d_call: TRBD2; clone_size: -; cdr3_aa: CASSPVLAGGLNTGELFF; cdr3_nt: TGTGCCAGCTCACCCGTGCTAGCGGGGGGCTTGAACACCGGGGAGCTGTTTTTT
j_call: TRBJ2-5; v_call: TRBV24-1; d_call: TRBD2; clone_size: few; cdr3_aa: CATSVGRRAGVETQYF; cdr3_nt: TGTGCCACCAGTGTGGGTCGTCGGGCGGGGGTAGAGACCCAGTACTTC
j_call: TRBJ2-5; v_call: TRBV30; d_call: TRBD2; clone_size: -; cdr3_aa: CAWSFGLAAGGTQYF; cdr3_nt: TGTGCCTGGAGTTTCGGACTAGCGGCGGGGGGGACCCAGTACTTC
j_call: TRBJ1-4; v_call: TRBV5-4; d_call: TRBD1; clone_size: -; cdr3_aa: CASSSRGLTNEKLFF; cdr3_nt: TGTGCCAGCAGCTCCAGGGGGCTCACTAATGAAAAACTGTTTTTT
j_call: TRBJ1-2; v_call: TRBV3-1/TRBV3-2; d_call: -; clone_size: many; cdr3_aa: CASSPNPNYGYTF; cdr3_nt: TGTGCCAGCAGCCCTAACCCTAACTATGGCTACACCTTC
j_call: TRBJ2-3; v_call: TRBV5-4; d_call: -; clone_size: -; cdr3_aa: CASSFRLQGVSDTQYF; cdr3_nt: TGTGCCAGCAGCTTCCGGCTACAGGGAGTTTCAGATACGCAGTATTTT
j_call: TRBJ1-1; v_call: TRBV4-1; d_call: TRBD1; clone_size: -; cdr3_aa: CASSPGAGGFMNTEAFF; cdr3_nt: TGCGCCAGCAGCCCAGGGGCAGGGGGGTTCATGAACACTGAAGCTTTCTTT
j_call: TRBJ1-5; v_call: TRBV5-6; d_call: TRBD1; clone_size: -; cdr3_aa: CASRGQGASRNQPQHF; cdr3_nt: TGTGCCAGCAGAGGACAGGGGGCGAGCCGCAATCAGCCCCAGCATTTT
j_call: TRBJ2-5; v_call: TRBV18; d_call: -; clone_size: -; cdr3_aa: CASSPVQAPAETQYF; cdr3_nt: TGTGCCAGCTCACCAGTCCAGGCCCCGGCGGAGACCCAGTACTTC